This is a list of T cell receptor beta chains from one sample in a study of blood T cell repertoires in COVID-19. TCRdb's table, derived via immunoSEQ multiplex PCR, lists solely in-frame clones and lacks some. The sample holds about 53,000 clones, roughly 89% seen once. Sequenced sample: peripheral blood. Source of these receptors: a man aged 55 to 69 with active COVID-19. The CDR3 runs from the conserved cysteine through the conserved F or W. D genes are given only for firm matches. The listing skips clone size in some rows; elsewhere it reads once, few, many or a size class.

D gene: TRBD1
J gene: TRBJ2-7
clone size: NA
V gene: TRBV27
CDR3 protein: CASSLEWTGAHEQYF
CDR3 DNA: TGTGCCAGCAGTTTAGAGTGGACAGGAGCCCACGAGCAGTACTTC

D gene: TRBD2
J gene: TRBJ2-1
clone size: NA
V gene: TRBV6-2/TRBV6-3
CDR3 protein: CASSPVAGVVSEQFF
CDR3 DNA: TGTGCCAGCAGCCCCGTAGCGGGAGTTGTCAGTGAGCAGTTCTTC

D gene: NA
J gene: TRBJ2-7
clone size: once
V gene: TRBV7-8
CDR3 protein: CASSSGIYEQYF
CDR3 DNA: TGTGCCAGCAGCTCGGGGATTTACGAGCAGTACTTC

D gene: NA
J gene: TRBJ1-1
clone size: NA
V gene: TRBV30
CDR3 protein: CAWRVLGQRPYEAFF
CDR3 DNA: TGTGCCTGGAGGGTCTTAGGGCAGCGGCCCTATGAGGCTTTCTTT

D gene: NA
J gene: TRBJ1-2
clone size: NA
V gene: TRBV7-2
CDR3 protein: CASSLGGDYGYTF
CDR3 DNA: TGTGCCAGCAGCTTAGGGGGGGACTATGGCTACACCTTC

D gene: NA
J gene: TRBJ2-3
clone size: NA
V gene: TRBV28
CDR3 protein: CASRKTSTDTQYF
CDR3 DNA: TGTGCCAGCAGAAAAACTAGCACAGATACGCAGTATTTT

D gene: NA
J gene: TRBJ2-6
clone size: NA
V gene: TRBV10-3
CDR3 protein: CAISDSPPTGTSGANVLTF
CDR3 DNA: TGTGCCATCAGTGACTCTCCGCCGACAGGCACCTCTGGGGCCAACGTCCTGACTTTC

D gene: TRBD2
J gene: TRBJ2-3
clone size: few
V gene: TRBV5-6
CDR3 protein: CASSLVAGDSDSTDTQYF
CDR3 DNA: TGTGCCAGCAGCTTAGTAGCGGGAGATTCCGATAGCACAGATACGCAGTATTTT

D gene: TRBD1
J gene: TRBJ1-6
clone size: NA
V gene: TRBV2
CDR3 protein: CASSGQGNSPLHF
CDR3 DNA: TGTGCCAGCAGTGGACAGGGGAATTCACCCCTCCACTTT

D gene: NA
J gene: TRBJ2-1
clone size: NA
V gene: TRBV4-2
CDR3 protein: CASSQVGGAHSYNEQFF
CDR3 DNA: TGTGCCAGCAGCCAAGTGGGCGGGGCCCACTCCTACAATGAGCAGTTCTTC

D gene: TRBD2
J gene: TRBJ2-2
clone size: NA
V gene: TRBV5-4
CDR3 protein: CASSLERENTGELFF
CDR3 DNA: TGTGCCAGCAGCTTGGAGCGGGAGAACACCGGGGAGCTGTTTTTT

D gene: TRBD2
J gene: TRBJ2-7
clone size: NA
V gene: TRBV6-5
CDR3 protein: CASSSLSGRGDEQYF
CDR3 DNA: TGTGCCAGCAGTTCCCTTAGCGGGAGGGGAGACGAGCAGTACTTC

D gene: TRBD1
J gene: TRBJ1-2
clone size: NA
V gene: TRBV7-2
CDR3 protein: CASSFPTGGYGYTF
CDR3 DNA: TGTGCCAGCAGCTTCCCGACAGGGGGCTATGGCTACACCTTC

D gene: TRBD1
J gene: TRBJ1-2
clone size: NA
V gene: TRBV2
CDR3 protein: CASSGTGRGYTF
CDR3 DNA: TGTGCCAGCAGCGGGACAGGACGCGGCTACACCTTC

D gene: TRBD1
J gene: TRBJ1-3
clone size: NA
V gene: TRBV28
CDR3 protein: CASSRLAGGGNTIYF
CDR3 DNA: TGTGCCAGCAGTCGCCTTGCAGGGGGTGGAAACACCATATATTTT

D gene: NA
J gene: TRBJ2-1
clone size: once
V gene: TRBV7-3
CDR3 protein: CASSSKRVHTYNEQFF
CDR3 DNA: TGTGCCAGCAGCTCTAAGCGGGTCCACACCTACAATGAGCAGTTCTTC

D gene: TRBD2
J gene: TRBJ2-1
clone size: once
V gene: TRBV11-1
CDR3 protein: CASSLMGLAKYNEQFF
CDR3 DNA: TGTGCCAGCAGCTTAATGGGACTAGCGAAATACAATGAGCAGTTCTTC

D gene: NA
J gene: TRBJ2-7
clone size: NA
V gene: TRBV12-3/TRBV12-4
CDR3 protein: CASSFGFEQYF
CDR3 DNA: TGTGCCAGCAGTTTCGGGTTCGAGCAGTACTTC

D gene: TRBD1
J gene: TRBJ2-5
clone size: NA
V gene: TRBV5-4
CDR3 protein: CASSSRDREGETQYF
CDR3 DNA: TGTGCCAGCAGCTCCAGGGACAGGGAGGGGGAGACCCAGTACTTC

D gene: TRBD2
J gene: TRBJ2-2
clone size: NA
V gene: TRBV6-2/TRBV6-3
CDR3 protein: CASSPSGGNTGELFF
CDR3 DNA: TGTGCCAGCAGTCCGAGCGGGGGGAACACCGGGGAGCTGTTTTTT

D gene: NA
J gene: TRBJ2-1
clone size: NA
V gene: TRBV5-1
CDR3 protein: CASSLGQGRFYNEQFF
CDR3 DNA: TGCGCCAGCAGCTTGGGTCAGGGTCGGTTTTACAATGAGCAGTTCTTC

D gene: TRBD2
J gene: TRBJ2-7
clone size: NA
V gene: TRBV5-1
CDR3 protein: CASSVTSGSIYEQYF
CDR3 DNA: TGCGCCAGCAGCGTGACTAGCGGGAGTATCTACGAGCAGTACTTC

D gene: TRBD2
J gene: TRBJ2-1
clone size: NA
V gene: TRBV9
CDR3 protein: CASSLTSGRELDLPSEQFF
CDR3 DNA: TGTGCCAGCAGTTTGACTAGCGGGAGGGAATTGGACCTCCCAAGTGAGCAGTTCTTC

D gene: NA
J gene: TRBJ1-3
clone size: NA
V gene: TRBV7-9
CDR3 protein: CASSRKTNTIYF
CDR3 DNA: TGTGCCAGCAGCCGTAAAACTAACACCATATATTTT

D gene: TRBD2
J gene: TRBJ2-3
clone size: NA
V gene: TRBV2
CDR3 protein: CASSEEWASGTTDTQYF
CDR3 DNA: TGTGCCAGCAGTGAAGAATGGGCTAGCGGGACCACAGATACGCAGTATTTT

D gene: NA
J gene: TRBJ2-3
clone size: NA
V gene: TRBV4-3
CDR3 protein: CASSQDLEGSRTDTQYF
CDR3 DNA: TGCGCCAGCAGCCAAGACCTGGAGGGGAGTAGAACAGATACGCAGTATTTT

D gene: TRBD1
J gene: TRBJ1-6
clone size: NA
V gene: TRBV5-6
CDR3 protein: CASSRTGSNSPLHF
CDR3 DNA: TGTGCCAGCAGCCGGACAGGCTCCAATTCACCCCTCCACTTT

D gene: TRBD1
J gene: TRBJ1-2
clone size: NA
V gene: TRBV19
CDR3 protein: CASSGTGTGVDYGYTF
CDR3 DNA: TGTGCCAGTAGTGGCACCGGGACAGGGGTCGACTATGGCTACACCTTC

D gene: NA
J gene: TRBJ2-7
clone size: NA
V gene: TRBV2
CDR3 protein: CASGESHEQYF
CDR3 DNA: TGTGCCAGCGGGGAGAGTCACGAGCAGTACTTC

D gene: TRBD2
J gene: TRBJ2-3
clone size: medium-sized
V gene: TRBV27
CDR3 protein: CASTQGLAGLTDTQYF
CDR3 DNA: TGTGCCAGCACCCAGGGACTAGCGGGATTAACAGATACGCAGTATTTT

D gene: NA
J gene: TRBJ2-7
clone size: few
V gene: TRBV4-2
CDR3 protein: CASSQEEGRQAYEQYF
CDR3 DNA: TGTGCCAGCAGCCAAGAAGAGGGGAGACAGGCCTACGAGCAGTACTTC

D gene: NA
J gene: TRBJ2-2
clone size: NA
V gene: TRBV7-9
CDR3 protein: CASSLGERTGELFF
CDR3 DNA: TGTGCCAGCAGCCTAGGGGAGCGCACCGGGGAGCTGTTTTTT

D gene: TRBD1
J gene: TRBJ1-5
clone size: NA
V gene: TRBV7-2
CDR3 protein: CASTLEDRINQPQHF
CDR3 DNA: TGTGCCAGCACCTTAGAGGACAGGATCAATCAGCCCCAGCATTTT

D gene: NA
J gene: TRBJ1-2
clone size: NA
V gene: TRBV28
CDR3 protein: CASSGTYGYTF
CDR3 DNA: TGTGCCTCATCAGGGACATATGGCTACACCTTC

D gene: TRBD1
J gene: TRBJ1-6
clone size: NA
V gene: TRBV7-2
CDR3 protein: CASSLRTGGTSPLHF
CDR3 DNA: TGTGCCAGCAGCTTAAGGACAGGGGGAACTTCACCCCTCCACTTT